The clone carrying this T cell receptor beta chain was observed a few times. Its matching antigen is unknown. The data belong to a study of vaccination effects on CD4 cells after COVID-19. Overall study: Convalescent patient samples, from a couple of individuals, date to 16 days and one week before vaccination.

This CDR3 region has 14 residues. Trimming pared 0 bases from V and 3 bases from J, leaving 9 bases between. CDR1 and CDR2 from the germline V gene are SGDLS and YYNGEE. Overall study findings and caveats: By a late point after vaccination, infection- and vaccine-induced clones had shrunk markedly through clonal contraction.

The assay was immunoSEQ multiplex PCR, and TCRdb's table has in-frame clones only and misses some. The sample records under 55,000 clones, approximately 70% being singletons. Before any sequencing was done, the ViraFEST assay used viral peptide pools to expand antigen-specific CD4+ T cells. Scientists isolated CD4+ T cells after an approximately 9-day culture period ended. Infection with SARS-CoV-2 occurred in the person between March and December 2020, and PCR confirmed it. V gene TRBV9 combines with J gene TRBJ1-1, with D unclear. Sequenced here: CD4+ T cells from PBMCs cultured with a peptide pool, sampled before COVID-19 vaccination. This clonotype was sampled from a human donor who had a prior SARS-CoV-2 infection. The CDR3 sequence is CASSVATAYTEAFF. Here the CDR3 DNA reads TGTGCCAGCAGCGTAGCCACGGCCTACACTGAAGCTTTCTTT.